In its sample, the clone carrying this T cell receptor beta chain was seen many times. Its specificity is not known. The data belong to a study of breast tumors, draining lymph nodes, adjacent tissues. Study-level points and caveats: Tumor repertoires ranked between lymph nodes and nontumor tissue in diversity, with V and J gene preferences. Tumor and nontumor repertoires were significantly more similar in luminal-like than in basal-like breast cancer. Data fit most tumor T cells coming from lymph node, expanding in tumor.

The lymph nodes were axillary draining lymph nodes from breast cancer patients. From germline, CDR1 is SGHRS and CDR2 YFSETQ. This CDR3 is 14 amino acids long. The V segment lost 4 bases and the J segment 4 bases; nucleotides outside the gene matches: 6. TCRdb processed the multiplex PCR reads anew with MiXCR; each CDR3 protein has one entry. There are around 140,000 distinct CDR3 sequences in the sample; 20% to 25% occur only once, and about 2.4% lies in the top ten. The clonotype comes from a female donor with breast cancer. Some clones in this sample may be carry-over from other donors' samples. The chain employs TRBV5-1 and TRBJ2-3; 7 bases agree with TRBD1. Input material: axillary lymph node tissue. The CDR3 DNA reads as TGCGCCAGCAGCCCGAGACAGGGCCCAGATACGCAGTATTTT. As protein: CASSPRQGPDTQYF. The full variable domain, completed using reference TRBV5-1 and TRBJ2-3, is KAGVTQTPRYLIKTRGQQVTLSCSPISGHRSVSWYQQTPGQGLQFLFEYFSETQRNKGNFPGRFSGRQFSNSRSEMNVSTLELGDSALYLCASSPRQGPDTQYFGPGTRLTVL.